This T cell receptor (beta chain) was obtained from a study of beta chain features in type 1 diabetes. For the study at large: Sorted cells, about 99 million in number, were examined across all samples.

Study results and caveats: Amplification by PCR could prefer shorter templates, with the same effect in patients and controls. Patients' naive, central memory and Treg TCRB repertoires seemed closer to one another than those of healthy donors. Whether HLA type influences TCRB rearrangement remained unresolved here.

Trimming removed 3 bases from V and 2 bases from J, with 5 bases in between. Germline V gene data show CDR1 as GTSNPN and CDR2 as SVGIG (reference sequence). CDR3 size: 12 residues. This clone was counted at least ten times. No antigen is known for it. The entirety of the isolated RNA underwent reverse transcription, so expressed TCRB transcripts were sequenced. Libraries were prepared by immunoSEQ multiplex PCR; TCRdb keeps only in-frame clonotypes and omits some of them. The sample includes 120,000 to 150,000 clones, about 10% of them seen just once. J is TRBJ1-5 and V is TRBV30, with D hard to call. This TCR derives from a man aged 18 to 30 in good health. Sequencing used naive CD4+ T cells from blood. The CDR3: CAWSQGNQPQHF. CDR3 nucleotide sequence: TGTGCCTGGAGCCAGGGCAATCAGCCCCAGCATTTT.